The 9 T cell receptor beta chains below were found in one sample sequenced in a study of shared clonotypes between healthy human individuals. Clones were sequenced by immunoSEQ multiplex PCR, and TCRdb holds only the in-frame ones, with some missing. The sample holds 730,000 or so clones, 55% to 75% seen once. Sequenced material: memory CD4+ T cells sorted from blood. Subset described: CD45RA-negative fraction. These receptors came from a woman aged 25-40 years in good health.

The rearrangement joins TRBV6-5 to TRBJ1-1; tentatively, D is TRBD1 (5 bases). Per germline, CDR1 MNHEY and CDR2 SVGAGI. Trimming took off 8 bases at V and 10 bases at J, with 14 bases between the two ends. This CDR3 is built from 11 residues. The DNA for the CDR3 is TGTGCCAGCCGCCGCAGGGAGATAGCTTTCTTT. This gives the protein CASRRREIAFF.

The chain joins TRBV5-1 to TRBJ2-5, with 7 nucleotides matching TRBD1. The CDR3 has 12 residues. Losses at the gene ends were 10 bases for V and 3 bases for J; bases not matched to a gene: 6. Germline CDR1 SGHRS, CDR2 YFSETQ. CDR3 in DNA: TGCGCCTCCCGGGACAGCAAAGAGACCCAGTACTTC. This sequence encodes CASRDSKETQYF.

V is TRBV20-1 and J is TRBJ2-1; no reliable D call. CDR3 length: 11 residues. V gave up 3 bases and J gave up 10 bases, with 10 bases separating them. CDR1 and CDR2 from the germline V gene are DFQATT and SNEGSKA (reference sequence). The CDR3, as DNA: TGCAGTGCTAGCCCGACGCGAGAGCAGTTCTTC. Translating it yields CSASPTREQFF.

The chain couples TRBV7-8 to TRBJ1-2; a possible D gene is TRBD1 (5 bases). The CDR3 covers 14 residues. From germline, CDR1 is SGHVS and CDR2 FQNEAQ. The germline V and J ends were trimmed by 3 bases and 6 bases, with 14 bases remaining between them. This CDR3 reads CASSFRQQAHGYTF. CDR3 coding DNA: TGTGCCAGCAGCTTCCGACAGCAAGCTCATGGCTACACCTTC.

This clone was seen only a few times. The chain links TRBV5-6 to TRBJ1-2; possibly TRBD1 for D (5 bases). CDR1 SGHDT and CDR2 YYEEEE come from the germline V gene. V lost 2 bases, J lost 2 bases, and 13 bases lay in between. The CDR3 is made up of 15 amino acids. The CDR3 DNA follows: TGTGCCAGCAGCTTCACAGGCTCCTTAAACTATGGCTACACCTTC. It encodes CASSFTGSLNYGYTF.

V is TRBV27 and J is TRBJ1-1; 12 nucleotides align to TRBD1. CDR3 length: 17 residues. From germline, CDR1 is MNHEY and CDR2 SMNVEV (reference sequence). Unmatched junction bases numbered 12, after V lost 5 bases and J lost 5 bases. The DNA for the CDR3 is TGTGCCAGCAGTAAAGGGACAGGGGGCGCATTTCGAACTGAAGCTTTCTTT. Translation: CASSKGTGGAFRTEAFF.

The J gene is TRBJ2-7, the V gene TRBV27, with a tentative D call TRBD1 (6 bases). This CDR3 is built from 15 residues. With 6 bases removed from V and 8 bases from J, the gap between germline ends came to 23 bases. From germline, CDR1 is MNHEY and CDR2 SMNVEV (reference sequence). CDR3: CASRETTGTRGKQYF. The DNA of the CDR3 is TGTGCCAGCAGGGAAACGACCGGGACAAGGGGTAAGCAGTACTTC.

The chain has TRBV28 and TRBJ1-2; 8 bases fit TRBD1. The CDR3 runs 17 residues. Looked up from germline, CDR1 is MDHEN and CDR2 is SYDVKM. J lost 0 bases, V lost 7 bases, and 13 bases had no gene match. CDR3 protein: CASTTGGQGPPNYGYTF. CDR3 nucleotide sequence: TGTGCCAGCACCACCGGTGGACAGGGCCCTCCTAACTATGGCTACACCTTC.

V and J are TRBV11-3 and TRBJ2-2; 8 bases align to TRBD1. V lost 4 bases to trimming and J lost 4 bases; unmatched junction nucleotides: 8. Germline V lookup: CDR1 SGHNT, CDR2 YENEEA. The CDR3 has 16 residues. CDR3 protein: CASSSGQGTFTGELFF. Written as DNA, the CDR3 is TGTGCCAGCAGCTCAGGACAGGGCACGTTCACCGGGGAGCTGTTTTTT.